The 23 T cell receptor beta chains listed next were all sequenced from one sample in a study of PD-1 blockade in classical Hodgkin lymphoma. Every patient had relapsed following autologous stem cell transplantation, and cohorts differed in brentuximab vedotin exposure. Some clones are missing from TCRdb's copy, which holds only in-frame ones; the method was immunoSEQ multiplex PCR. The sample lists around 40,000 clones; around four fifths were seen once. The sequences come from peripheral blood mononuclear cells (PBMCs), collected at baseline. These receptors all stem from a human donor with classical Hodgkin lymphoma.

This clone occurred once. This chain uses TRBV18 with TRBJ1-2; D unresolved. CDR3 length equals 14 residues. Germline V gene sequence: CDR1 KGHSH, CDR2 LQKENI. The V end lost 1 base, the J end lost 2 bases, and 8 bases lay between the germline ends. CDR3: CASSPLGGNYGYTF. CDR3 in DNA: TGTGCCAGCTCACCACTTGGAGGAAACTATGGCTACACCTTC.

This rearrangement joins TRBV7-2 to TRBJ2-3; TRBD2 is a possible D gene (7 bases). V was clipped by 1 base and J by 2 bases, with 13 bases between them. CDR3 length: 16 residues. Germline V gene lookup returns CDR1 SGHTA and CDR2 FQGNSA. The CDR3 DNA sequence: TGTGCCAGCAGCTTAGTCGCGGGGGCCGTCACAGATACGCAGTATTTT. Amino acids: CASSLVAGAVTDTQYF.

This clone was seen a few times. The gene calls are TRBV6-5 and TRBJ2-7; D not resolved. The CDR3 extends over 13 amino acids. CDR1 is MNHEY, CDR2 SVGAGI, per germline. The germline V and J ends were trimmed by 0 bases and 6 bases, with 9 bases remaining between them. As DNA, the CDR3 is TGTGCCAGCAGTTACTCATACCAGCGCGAGCAGTACTTC. It codes for CASSYSYQREQYF.

The genes are TRBV7-9 and TRBJ2-3, with D possibly being TRBD1 (5 bases). This CDR3 is built from 14 residues. Trimming took off 5 bases at V and 6 bases at J, with 15 bases between the two ends. The germline V gene encodes CDR1 SEHNR and CDR2 FQNEAQ (reference sequence). This chain's CDR3 is CASSAGMAADTQYF. CDR3 coding DNA: TGTGCCAGCAGCGCAGGGATGGCGGCGGATACGCAGTATTTT.

This sequence joins TRBV6-1 and TRBJ2-5; 7 bases align to TRBD2. The CDR3 extends over 15 amino acids. CDR1 MNHNS and CDR2 SASEGT come from the germline V gene. CDR3 coding DNA: TGTGGGAGCCGATGGGGAGGGCTTCGCCAAGAGACCCAGTACTTC. This translates into CGSRWGGLRQETQYF.

V is TRBV5-6 and J is TRBJ1-2; D gene uncertain. V lost 4 bases and J lost 0, with 13 bases in between. The CDR3 is 15 residues long. CDR1 and CDR2 (germline): SGHDT, YYEEEE. CDR3 DNA sequence: TGTGCCAGCAGCCACGGTCCTTCCTCTAACTATGGCTACACCTTC. This codes for CASSHGPSSNYGYTF.

The rearrangement uses TRBV10-3 and TRBJ2-7; 9 bases are a match to TRBD2. V lost 2 bases and J lost 5; bases outside the gene matches: 4. From germline, CDR1 is ENHRY and CDR2 SYGVKD. This CDR3 is 14 amino acids long. CDR3 DNA sequence: TGTGCCATCAGTGAGGCGGGGGGGTCAAACGAGCAGTACTTC. Translation gives CAISEAGGSNEQYF.

This rearrangement joins TRBV5-1 to TRBJ2-7; D might be TRBD1 or TRBD2, each matching 6 bases. The V gene's germline CDR1 is SGHRS and CDR2 YFSETQ. This CDR3 has 13 amino acids. With 5 bases removed from V and 2 bases from J, the gap between germline ends came to 11 bases. The CDR3 DNA follows: TGCGCCAGCAGTAGGGGGGAAACCTACGAGCAGTACTTC. Protein product: CASSRGETYEQYF.

J is TRBJ1-5 and V is TRBV6-6; D is unclear. V lost 3 bases and J 0 bases, leaving 12 bases between the germline ends. The CDR3 loop spans 16 amino acids. The germline V gene encodes CDR1 MNHNY and CDR2 SVGAGI (reference sequence). The CDR3 sequence: CASSYDPSYSNQPQHF. Written as DNA, the CDR3 is TGTGCCAGCAGTTATGATCCCTCATATAGCAATCAGCCCCAGCATTTT.

The gene calls are TRBV11-2 and TRBJ2-5; unclear D gene. V was pared by 1 base and J by 1 base, with 10 bases between. The CDR3 is 15 residues long. Germline V CDR1 and CDR2: SGHAT, FQNNGV. The DNA of the CDR3 is TGTGCCAGCAGCTTAGGGGGTGGCGGCCAAGAGACCCAGTACTTC. Translating gives CASSLGGGGQETQYF.

The sample holds a few counts of this clone. V gene TRBV18 combines with J gene TRBJ1-1; TRBD1 matches at 7 bases. The CDR3 loop spans 15 amino acids. Germline-derived CDR1 and CDR2 are KGHSH and LQKENI. With V trimmed by 0 bases and J by 5 bases, 6 bases remained unmatched. This CDR3 is CASSPPDRSDTEAFF. CDR3 sequence (DNA): TGTGCCAGCTCACCACCGGACAGGTCGGATACTGAAGCTTTCTTT. Filled out from reference TRBV18 and TRBJ1-1, the complete variable domain reads NAGVMQNPRHLVRRRGQEARLRCSPMKGHSHVYWYRQLPEEGLKFMVYLQKENIIDESGMPKERFSAEFPKEGPSILRIQQVVRGDSAAYFCASSPPDRSDTEAFFGQGTRLTVV.

Of note for this clone: Relative to the germline gene, one junction end is altered; a read error may explain this. The V and J genes are TRBV7-9 and TRBJ2-5, with D possibly being TRBD1 (6 bases). This CDR3 contains 13 residues. In germline, CDR1 is SEHNR, CDR2 FQNEAQ (reference sequence). CDR3: CASSLGGRPTHDF. CDR3 DNA sequence: TGTGCCAGCAGCTTAGGGGGGCGGCCTACACATGACTTC.

This chain joins TRBV4-3 and TRBJ2-3, with TRBD1 as a possible D gene (6 bases). Trimming took 6 bases from V and 4 from J, leaving 14 bases between them. The length of the CDR3 is 14 residues. CDR1 is LGHNA and CDR2 is YSLEER in the germline V gene. The CDR3 region has the DNA TGCGCCAGCAGACAGGGCTTCGGTGCAGATACGCAGTATTTT. It translates to CASRQGFGADTQYF.

V is TRBV5-1 and J is TRBJ1-2; 8 bases match TRBD1. From germline, CDR1 is SGHRS and CDR2 YFSETQ. The CDR3 totals 14 residues. Losses at the gene ends were 1 base for V and 3 bases for J; bases not matched to a gene: 2. The chain's CDR3 is CASSLQGADYGYTF. In DNA, the CDR3 is TGCGCCAGCAGCTTGCAGGGGGCTGACTATGGCTACACCTTC.

The CDR3, as DNA: TGTGCCACCAGCAGAGGTAGGGGTAATCAGCCCCAGCATTTT. This codes for CATSRGRGNQPQHF. The chain carries TRBV15 and TRBJ1-5, with D possibly TRBD1 on 5 matching bases. The CDR3 length is 14 residues. Deletions cut 1 base from V and 4 bases from J, with 8 bases between. CDR1 and CDR2 from the germline V gene are LNHNV and YYDKDF (reference sequence).

The rearrangement uses TRBV30 and TRBJ1-5; 8 bases agree with TRBD1. J lost 3 bases, V lost 2 bases, and 6 bases had no gene match. The CDR3 has 15 amino acids. Germline V gene lookup returns CDR1 GTSNPN and CDR2 SVGIG (reference sequence). CDR3 in amino acids: CAWSSYRGFNQPQHF. The CDR3 DNA sequence: TGTGCCTGGAGTAGCTACAGGGGGTTCAATCAGCCCCAGCATTTT.

V usage is TRBV7-9 and J usage is TRBJ1-3, with TRBD1 as a possible D gene (5 bases). V dropped 3 bases and J dropped 3 bases, with 9 bases sitting between them. Germline V gene lookup returns CDR1 SEHNR and CDR2 FQNEAQ (reference sequence). The CDR3 length is 14 residues. The CDR3 loop reads CASSFRDFGNTIYF. CDR3 in DNA: TGTGCCAGCAGCTTTCGGGACTTTGGAAACACCATATATTTT.

This rearrangement joins TRBV5-1 to TRBJ1-2, with 8 bases aligning to TRBD1. The CDR3 length is 15 residues. Trimming cost V 3 bases and J 3 bases; bases outside gene matches: 7. Germline CDR1 and CDR2: SGHRS and YFSETQ. CDR3 DNA: TGCGCCAGCAGCTACGGACAGGGAGTGGACTATGGCTACACCTTC. As protein: CASSYGQGVDYGYTF.

As for this clone: Other DNA variants within this sample encode the same CDR3. This chain links TRBV6-5 with TRBJ1-1, with D tentatively TRBD1 (5 bases). The germline V gene encodes CDR1 MNHEY and CDR2 SVGAGI. Trimming shortened V by 0 bases and J by 1 base, and 6 bases separated the two germline ends. This CDR3 spans 14 amino acids. This CDR3 is CASSYSGGNTEAFF. CDR3 sequence (DNA): TGTGCCAGCAGTTACTCGGGGGGGAACACTGAAGCTTTCTTT.

The CDR3 DNA is TGCGCCAGCAGCCAGCGACTAGCGGGGGGGCGTAGTGAGCAGTTCTTC. It codes for CASSQRLAGGRSEQFF. The chain employs TRBV4-1 and TRBJ2-1, with TRBD2 matching 14 bases. Germline V lookup: CDR1 MGHRA, CDR2 YSYEKL. The V segment lost 3 bases and the J segment 9 bases; nucleotides outside the gene matches: 7. This CDR3 is 16 amino acids long.

The rearrangement uses TRBV19 and TRBJ1-3; D ambiguous. Germline CDR1 LNHDA, CDR2 SQIVND (reference sequence). The CDR3 loop spans 13 amino acids. The ends were cut back, 4 bases at V and 0 bases at J, with 4 bases in the middle. The CDR3 here is CASSSSSGNTIYF. In nucleotides, the CDR3 is TGTGCCAGTAGTAGCAGCTCTGGAAACACCATATATTTT.

The chain couples TRBV7-6 to TRBJ2-3; 9 bases are shared with TRBD2. The CDR3 length is 16 residues. J gave up 0 bases and V 4 bases, and 5 bases lay outside the gene matches. Looked up from germline, CDR1 is SGHVS and CDR2 is FNYEAQ. CDR3 nucleotide sequence: TGTGCCAGCAGCTCGGGGCGGGGGGGTAGCACAGATACGCAGTATTTT. Its protein is CASSSGRGGSTDTQYF. Complete variable domain (other parts from reference TRBV7-6 and TRBJ2-3): GAGVSQSPRYKVTKRGQDVALRCDPISGHVSLYWYRQALGQGPEFLTYFNYEAQQDKSGLPNDRFSAERPEGSISTLTIQRTEQRDSAMYRCASSSGRGGSTDTQYFGPGTRLTVL.

The genes are TRBV6-6 and TRBJ2-2; a possible D gene is TRBD2 (5 bases). CDR1 and CDR2 from the germline V gene are MNHNY and SVGAGI (reference sequence). This CDR3 comprises 15 residues. With 6 bases removed from V and 6 bases from J, the gap between germline ends came to 17 bases. The CDR3 reads CASSVSGAASGELFF. The CDR3, as DNA: TGTGCCAGCAGCGTCAGCGGAGCGGCGTCCGGGGAGCTGTTTTTT.